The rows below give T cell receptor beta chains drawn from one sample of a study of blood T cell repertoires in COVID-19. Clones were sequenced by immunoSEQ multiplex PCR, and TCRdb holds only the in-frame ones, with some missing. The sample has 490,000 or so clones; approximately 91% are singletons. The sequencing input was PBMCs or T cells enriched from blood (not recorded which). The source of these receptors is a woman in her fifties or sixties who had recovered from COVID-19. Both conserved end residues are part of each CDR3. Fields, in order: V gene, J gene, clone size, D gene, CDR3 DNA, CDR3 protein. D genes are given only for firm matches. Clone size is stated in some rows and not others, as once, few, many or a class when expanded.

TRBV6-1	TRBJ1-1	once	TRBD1	TGTGCCAGCAGTGAGGGCCCGGGACAGGGGAACACTGAAGCTTTCTTT	CASSEGPGQGNTEAFF
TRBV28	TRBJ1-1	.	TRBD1	TGTGCCAGCAGGACGACAGGGCGGGACACTGAAGCTTTCTTT	CASRTTGRDTEAFF
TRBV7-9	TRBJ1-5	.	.	TGTGCCAGCAGTGTAGAGAGCAATCAGCCCCAGCATTTT	CASSVESNQPQHF
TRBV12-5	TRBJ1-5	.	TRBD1	TGTGCTAGTGGTTTGGGGGACAGCCGAAATCAGCCCCAGCATTTT	CASGLGDSRNQPQHF
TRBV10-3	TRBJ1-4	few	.	TGTGCCATCAGTGAGTCGATCCGGGAAAAACTGTTTTTT	CAISESIREKLFF
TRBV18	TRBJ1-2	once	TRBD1	TGTGCCAGCTCACCCGGAGGCCCCGGGACAGCCTATGGCTACACCTTC	CASSPGGPGTAYGYTF
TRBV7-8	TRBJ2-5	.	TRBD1	TGTGCCAGCAGCTTAGACGAAACAGGGGTCCCCGAGACCCAGTACTTC	CASSLDETGVPETQYF
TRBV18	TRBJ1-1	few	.	TGTGCCAGCTCACCGCAGGGTCTCCCGACTGAAGCTTTCTTT	CASSPQGLPTEAFF
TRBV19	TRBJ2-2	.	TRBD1	TGTGCCAGTAGTACGGGACAGGTGAACACCGGGGAGCTGTTTTTT	CASSTGQVNTGELFF
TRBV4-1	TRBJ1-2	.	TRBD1	TGCGCCAGCAGCCAAGTATCTCGTAGGGACAGGGCCGAGTTTATCTATGGCTACACCTTC	CASSQVSRRDRAEFIYGYTF
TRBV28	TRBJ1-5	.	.	TGTGCCAGCAGCTACGGGGGTCAGCCCCAGCATTTT	CASSYGGQPQHF
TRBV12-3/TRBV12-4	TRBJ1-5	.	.	TGTGCCAGCAGTTTAACGAGCTCCCAGCCCCAGCATTTT	CASSLTSSQPQHF
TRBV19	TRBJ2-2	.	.	TGTGCCAGTATTAAGAGCGGGCGGACCGGGGAGCTGTTTTTT	CASIKSGRTGELFF
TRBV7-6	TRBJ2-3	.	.	TGTGCCAGCAGCGATAGGGACTTTTCTAGCACAGATACGCAGTATTTT	CASSDRDFSSTDTQYF
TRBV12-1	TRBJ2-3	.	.	TGTGCCAGCAGCTTTGCGTCTAGCGGGGGGGCCTGGAGCACAGATACGCAGTATTTT	CASSFASSGGAWSTDTQYF
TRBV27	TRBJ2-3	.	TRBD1	TGTGCCAGCAGTACCTACAGGGGAGATACGCAGTATTTT	CASSTYRGDTQYF
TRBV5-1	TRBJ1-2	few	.	TGCGCCAGCAGCTTAGGCGGGCATGGCTACACCTTC	CASSLGGHGYTF
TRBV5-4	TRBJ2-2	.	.	TGTGCCAGCAGCGGGAGGGGGGACAGGAACTCCGGGGAGCTGTTTTTT	CASSGRGDRNSGELFF
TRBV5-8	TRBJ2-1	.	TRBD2	TGTGCCAGCAGCCTGGCCCTAGCGGGGATTGGTTTGAATGAGCAGTTCTTC	CASSLALAGIGLNEQFF
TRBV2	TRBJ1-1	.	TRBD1	TGTGCCAGCAGTGAAGGCAGGGGGGCGAACACTGAAGCTTTCTTT	CASSEGRGANTEAFF
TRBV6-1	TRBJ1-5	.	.	TGTGCCAGCAGTGAAGCAGCACAGGTGATAAATCAGCCCCAGCATTTT	CASSEAAQVINQPQHF
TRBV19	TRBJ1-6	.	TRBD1	TGTGCCAGTAGTATTGCGAACACCGGGACAGGGGGTTCACCCCTCCACTTT	CASSIANTGTGGSPLHF
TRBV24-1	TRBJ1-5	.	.	TGTGCCACCAGTGATTCAGGACAGCCCTTCAATCAGCCCCAGCATTTT	CATSDSGQPFNQPQHF
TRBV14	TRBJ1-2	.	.	TGTGCCAGCAGCCCGGCAGGCGGGGATGGCTACACCTTC	CASSPAGGDGYTF
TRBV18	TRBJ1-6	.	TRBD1	TGTGCCAGCTCACCACTCCCCTTGACAGGGCTTTATAATTCACCCCTCCACTTT	CASSPLPLTGLYNSPLHF
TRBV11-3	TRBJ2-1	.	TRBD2	TGTGCCAGCAGCCGCCGTCCCCTAGCGGGGACCTACAATGAGCAGTTCTTC	CASSRRPLAGTYNEQFF
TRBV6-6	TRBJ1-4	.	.	TGTGCCAGCAGTCTGCAGGGGTCGGGACCAAGTAATGAAAAACTGTTTTTT	CASSLQGSGPSNEKLFF
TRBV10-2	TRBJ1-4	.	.	TGCGCCAGCAGTGAAACAAAGGGACTAAGAACTGAAAAACTGTTTTTT	CASSETKGLRTEKLFF
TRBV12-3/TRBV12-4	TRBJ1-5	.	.	TGTGCCAGCAGCTCACCGGGGGAGCAGCCCCAGCATTTT	CASSSPGEQPQHF
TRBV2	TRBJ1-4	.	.	TGTGCCAGCAGTGAACAGGGTCAACCCAATGAAAAACTGTTTTTT	CASSEQGQPNEKLFF
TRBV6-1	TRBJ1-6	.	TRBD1	TGTGCCAGCAGTGAAGGATTAAGACAGGGTAATTCACCCCTCCACTTT	CASSEGLRQGNSPLHF
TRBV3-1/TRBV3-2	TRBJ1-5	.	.	TGTGCCAGCAGCCAAGTGTTGTCAGGGATGGGGAATCAGCCCCAGCATTTT	CASSQVLSGMGNQPQHF
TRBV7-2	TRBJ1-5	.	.	TGTGCCAGCAGTTCCTATGGGGCAGGTAATCAGCCCCAGCATTTT	CASSSYGAGNQPQHF
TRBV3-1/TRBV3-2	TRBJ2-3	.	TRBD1	TGTGCCAGCAGCCTCAGGACAGGGGGAGGCACAGATACGCAGTATTTT	CASSLRTGGGTDTQYF
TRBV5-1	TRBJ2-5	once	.	TGCGCCAGCAGCTTGGTGGGGGCGGGCCAAGAGACCCAGTACTTC	CASSLVGAGQETQYF
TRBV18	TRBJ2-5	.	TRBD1	TGTGCCAGCTCACCCCCGGGACAGGGGGGAAAGACCCAGTACTTC	CASSPPGQGGKTQYF
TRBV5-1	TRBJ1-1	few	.	TGCGCCAGCAGCCAAAAAGGGGGACGGGGTACTGAAGCTTTCTTT	CASSQKGGRGTEAFF
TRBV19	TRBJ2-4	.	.	TGTGCCAGTAGCCTCTCCCCTCGGTTAGCCAAAAACATTCAGTACTTC	CASSLSPRLAKNIQYF
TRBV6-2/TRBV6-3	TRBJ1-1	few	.	TGTGCCAGCAGTTACGGGAGGGGGACTGAAGCTTTCTTT	CASSYGRGTEAFF
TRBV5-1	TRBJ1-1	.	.	TGCGCCAGCAGCTTCGGGGGTCAGGGCACTGAAGCTTTCTTT	CASSFGGQGTEAFF
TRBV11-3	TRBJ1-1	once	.	TGTGCCAGCAGCCTACCGTCTAGCAGGAACACTGAAGCTTTCTTT	CASSLPSSRNTEAFF
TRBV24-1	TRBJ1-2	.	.	TGTGCCACCAGTGTGGGAGGAAACGTTAACTATGGCTACACCTTC	CATSVGGNVNYGYTF
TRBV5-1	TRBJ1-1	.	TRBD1	TGCGCCAGCAGCTTGGCCGAAGGGGGCGCGGGCACTGAAGCTTTCTTT	CASSLAEGGAGTEAFF
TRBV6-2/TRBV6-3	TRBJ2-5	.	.	TGTGCCAGCAGTTACCTAGCGAAAGAGACCCAGTACTTC	CASSYLAKETQYF
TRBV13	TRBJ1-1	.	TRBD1	TGTGCCACCAGCCGGGACAGGGGGGTTAGGACTACTGAAGCTTTCTTT	CATSRDRGVRTTEAFF